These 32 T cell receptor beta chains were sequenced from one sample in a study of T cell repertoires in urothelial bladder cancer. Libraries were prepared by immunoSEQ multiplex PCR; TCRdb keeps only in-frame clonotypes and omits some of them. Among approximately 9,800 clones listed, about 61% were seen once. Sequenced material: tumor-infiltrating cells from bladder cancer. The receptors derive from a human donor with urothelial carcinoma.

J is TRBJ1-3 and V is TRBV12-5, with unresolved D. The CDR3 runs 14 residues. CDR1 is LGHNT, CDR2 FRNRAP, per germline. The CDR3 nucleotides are TGTGCGACCGCGAAAGGGAGTCCTGGAAACACCATATATTTT. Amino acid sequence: CATAKGSPGNTIYF.

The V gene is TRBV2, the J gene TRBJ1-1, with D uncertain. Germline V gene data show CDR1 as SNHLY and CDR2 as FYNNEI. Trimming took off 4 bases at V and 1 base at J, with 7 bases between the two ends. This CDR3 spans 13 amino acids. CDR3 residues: CASSGLGNTEAFF. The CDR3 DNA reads TGTGCCAGCAGTGGCCTTGGGAACACTGAAGCTTTCTTT. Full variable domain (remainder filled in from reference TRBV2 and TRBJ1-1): EPEVTQTPSHQVTQMGQEVILRCVPISNHLYFYWYRQILGQKVEFLVSFYNNEISEKSEIFDDQFSVERPDGSNFTLKIRSTKLEDSAMYFCASSGLGNTEAFFGQGTRLTVV.

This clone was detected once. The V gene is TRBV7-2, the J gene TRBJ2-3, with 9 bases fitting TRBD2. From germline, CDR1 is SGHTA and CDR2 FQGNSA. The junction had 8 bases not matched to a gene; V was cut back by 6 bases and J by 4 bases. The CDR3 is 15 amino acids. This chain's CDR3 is CASSLQRGVADTQYF. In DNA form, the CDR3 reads TGTGCCAGCAGTCTTCAGCGGGGGGTGGCAGATACGCAGTATTTT.

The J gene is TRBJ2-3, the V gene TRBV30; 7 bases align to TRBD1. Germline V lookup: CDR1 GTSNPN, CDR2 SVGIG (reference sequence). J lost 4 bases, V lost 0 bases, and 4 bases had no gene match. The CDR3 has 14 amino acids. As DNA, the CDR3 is TGTGCCTGGAGTGTAGAACAGGGGCCAGATACGCAGTATTTT. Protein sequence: CAWSVEQGPDTQYF.

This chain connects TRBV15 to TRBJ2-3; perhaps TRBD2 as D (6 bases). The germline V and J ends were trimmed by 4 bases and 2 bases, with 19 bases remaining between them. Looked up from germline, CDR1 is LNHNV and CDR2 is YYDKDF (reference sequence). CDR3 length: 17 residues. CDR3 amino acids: CATSKNRLWGDTDTQYF. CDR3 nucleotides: TGTGCCACCAGCAAAAACAGGTTGTGGGGGGACACAGATACGCAGTATTTT.

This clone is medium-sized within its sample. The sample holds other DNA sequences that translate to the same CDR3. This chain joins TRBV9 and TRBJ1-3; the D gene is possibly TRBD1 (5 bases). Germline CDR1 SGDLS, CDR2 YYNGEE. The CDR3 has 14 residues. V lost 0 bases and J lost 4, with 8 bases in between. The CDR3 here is CASSVGGWGNTIYF. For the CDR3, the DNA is TGTGCCAGCAGCGTAGGGGGCTGGGGAAACACCATATATTTT.

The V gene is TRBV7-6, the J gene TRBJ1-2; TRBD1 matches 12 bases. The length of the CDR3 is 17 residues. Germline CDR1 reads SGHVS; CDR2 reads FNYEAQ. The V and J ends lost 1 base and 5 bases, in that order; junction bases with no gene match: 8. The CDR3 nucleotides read TGTGCCAGCAGCTTAGAACCCCCGGGACAGGGGGCTTATGGCTACACCTTC. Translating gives CASSLEPPGQGAYGYTF.

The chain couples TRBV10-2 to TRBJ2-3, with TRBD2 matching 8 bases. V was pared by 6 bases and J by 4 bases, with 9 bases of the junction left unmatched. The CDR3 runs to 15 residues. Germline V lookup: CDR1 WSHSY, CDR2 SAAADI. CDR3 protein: CASSWTGGFSDTQYF. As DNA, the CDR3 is TGCGCCAGCAGCTGGACGGGGGGGTTTTCAGATACGCAGTATTTT.

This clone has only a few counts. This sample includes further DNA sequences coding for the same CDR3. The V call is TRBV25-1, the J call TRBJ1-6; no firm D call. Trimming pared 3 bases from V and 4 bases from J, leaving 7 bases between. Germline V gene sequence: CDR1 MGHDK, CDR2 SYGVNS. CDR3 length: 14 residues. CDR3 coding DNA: TGTGCCAGCAGTGACGAGGGTTATAATTCACCCCTCCACTTT. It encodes CASSDEGYNSPLHF.

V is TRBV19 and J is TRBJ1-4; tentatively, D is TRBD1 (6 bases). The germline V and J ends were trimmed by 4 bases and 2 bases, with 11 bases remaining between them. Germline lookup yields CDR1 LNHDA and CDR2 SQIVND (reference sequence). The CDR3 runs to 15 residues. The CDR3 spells CASSTIQGTNEKLFF. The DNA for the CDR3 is TGTGCCAGTAGTACCATCCAGGGGACTAATGAAAAACTGTTTTTT. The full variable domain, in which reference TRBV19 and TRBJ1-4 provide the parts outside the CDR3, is DGGITQSPKYLFRKEGQNVTLSCEQNLNHDAMYWYRQDPGQGLRLIYYSQIVNDFQKGDIAEGYSVSREKKESFPLTVTSAQKNPTAFYLCASSTIQGTNEKLFFGSGTQLSVL.

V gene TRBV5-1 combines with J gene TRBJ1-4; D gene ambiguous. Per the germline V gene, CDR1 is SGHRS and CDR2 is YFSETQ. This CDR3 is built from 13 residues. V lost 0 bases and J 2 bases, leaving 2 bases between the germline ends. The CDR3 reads CASSLATNEKLFF. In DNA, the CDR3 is TGCGCCAGCAGCTTGGCTACTAATGAAAAACTGTTTTTT. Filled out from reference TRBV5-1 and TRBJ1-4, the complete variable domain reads KAGVTQTPRYLIKTRGQQVTLSCSPISGHRSVSWYQQTPGQGLQFLFEYFSETQRNKGNFPGRFSGRQFSNSRSEMNVSTLELGDSALYLCASSLATNEKLFFGSGTQLSVL.

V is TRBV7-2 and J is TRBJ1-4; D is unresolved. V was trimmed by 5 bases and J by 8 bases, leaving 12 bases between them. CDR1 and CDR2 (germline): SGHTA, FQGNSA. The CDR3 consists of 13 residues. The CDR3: CASSPIMGEKLFF. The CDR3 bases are TGTGCCAGCAGCCCGATTATGGGAGAAAAACTGTTTTTT.

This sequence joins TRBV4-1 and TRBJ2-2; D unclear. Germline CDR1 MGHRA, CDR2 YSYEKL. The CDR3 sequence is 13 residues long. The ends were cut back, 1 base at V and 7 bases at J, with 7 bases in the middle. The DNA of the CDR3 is TGCGCCAGCAGCCAAGGACTTTACGGGGAGCTGTTTTTT. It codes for CASSQGLYGELFF.

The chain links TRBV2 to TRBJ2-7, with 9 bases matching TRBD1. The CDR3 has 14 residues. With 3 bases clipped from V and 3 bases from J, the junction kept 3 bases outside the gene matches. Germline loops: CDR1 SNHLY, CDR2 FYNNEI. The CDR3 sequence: CASSERQGVYEQYF. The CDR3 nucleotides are TGTGCCAGCAGTGAGAGACAGGGGGTCTACGAGCAGTACTTC. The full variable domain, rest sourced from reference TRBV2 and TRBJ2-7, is EPEVTQTPSHQVTQMGQEVILRCVPISNHLYFYWYRQILGQKVEFLVSFYNNEISEKSEIFDDQFSVERPDGSNFTLKIRSTKLEDSAMYFCASSERQGVYEQYFGPGTRLTVT.

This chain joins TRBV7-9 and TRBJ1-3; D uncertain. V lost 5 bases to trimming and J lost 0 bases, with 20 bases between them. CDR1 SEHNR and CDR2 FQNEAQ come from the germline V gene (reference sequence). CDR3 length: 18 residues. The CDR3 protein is CASSPGPYTPYSGNTIYF. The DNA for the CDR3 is TGTGCCAGCAGCCCCGGTCCATACACTCCTTACTCTGGAAACACCATATATTTT.

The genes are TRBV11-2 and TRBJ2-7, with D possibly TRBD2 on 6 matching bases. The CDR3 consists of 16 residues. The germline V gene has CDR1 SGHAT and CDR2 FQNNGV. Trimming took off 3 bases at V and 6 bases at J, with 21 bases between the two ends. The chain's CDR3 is CASSFEGTQRVSEQYF. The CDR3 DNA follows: TGTGCCAGCAGCTTCGAGGGAACCCAGCGGGTCTCCGAGCAGTACTTC.

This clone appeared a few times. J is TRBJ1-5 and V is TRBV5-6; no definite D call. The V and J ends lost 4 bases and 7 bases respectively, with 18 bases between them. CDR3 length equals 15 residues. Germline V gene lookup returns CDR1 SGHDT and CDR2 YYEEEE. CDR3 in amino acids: CASSKLGIGEQPQHF. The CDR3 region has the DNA TGTGCCAGCAGCAAACTCGGGATTGGAGAGCAGCCCCAGCATTTT. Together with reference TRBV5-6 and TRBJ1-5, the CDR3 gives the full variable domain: DAGVTQSPTHLIKTRGQQVTLRCSPKSGHDTVSWYQQALGQGPQFIFQYYEEEERQRGNFPDRFSGHQFPNYSSELNVNALLLGDSALYLCASSKLGIGEQPQHFGDGTRLSIL.

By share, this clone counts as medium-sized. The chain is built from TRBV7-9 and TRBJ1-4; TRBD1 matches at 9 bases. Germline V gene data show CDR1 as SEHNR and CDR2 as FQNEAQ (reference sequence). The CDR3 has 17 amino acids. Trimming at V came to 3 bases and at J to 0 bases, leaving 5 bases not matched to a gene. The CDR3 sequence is CASSLGTGTATNEKLFF. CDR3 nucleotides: TGTGCCAGCAGCTTGGGGACAGGGACGGCAACTAATGAAAAACTGTTTTTT. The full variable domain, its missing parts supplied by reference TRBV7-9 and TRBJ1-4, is DTGVSQNPRHKITKRGQNVTFRCDPISEHNRLYWYRQTLGQGPEFLTYFQNEAQLEKSRLLSDRFSAERPKGSFSTLEIQRTEQGDSAMYLCASSLGTGTATNEKLFFGSGTQLSVL.

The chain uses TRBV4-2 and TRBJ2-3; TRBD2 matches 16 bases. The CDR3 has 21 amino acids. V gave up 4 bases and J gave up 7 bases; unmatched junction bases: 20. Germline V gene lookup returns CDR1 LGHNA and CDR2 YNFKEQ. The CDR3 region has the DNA TGTGCCAGCAGCCGGATCTACTCCGGGACTAGCGGGGGGGCCGAGGTATATACGCAGTATTTT. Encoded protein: CASSRIYSGTSGGAEVYTQYF.

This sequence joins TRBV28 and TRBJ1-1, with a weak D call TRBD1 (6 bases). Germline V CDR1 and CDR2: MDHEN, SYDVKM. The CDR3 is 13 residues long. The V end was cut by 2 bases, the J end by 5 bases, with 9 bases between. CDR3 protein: CASSLGGATEAFF. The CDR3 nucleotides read TGTGCCAGCAGTTTAGGGGGGGCAACTGAAGCTTTCTTT.

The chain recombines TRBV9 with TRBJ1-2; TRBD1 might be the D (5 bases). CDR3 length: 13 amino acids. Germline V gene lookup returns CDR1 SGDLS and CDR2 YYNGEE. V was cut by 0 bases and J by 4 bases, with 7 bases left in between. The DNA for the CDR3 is TGTGCCAGCAGCGTAGACGGGGGCTATGGCTACACCTTC. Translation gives CASSVDGGYGYTF.

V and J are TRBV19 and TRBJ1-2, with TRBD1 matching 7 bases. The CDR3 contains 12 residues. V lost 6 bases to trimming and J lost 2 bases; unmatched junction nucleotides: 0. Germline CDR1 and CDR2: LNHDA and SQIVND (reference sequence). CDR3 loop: CASRTGNYGYTF. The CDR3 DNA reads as TGTGCCAGTAGGACAGGGAACTATGGCTACACCTTC. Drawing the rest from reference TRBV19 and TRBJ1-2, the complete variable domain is DGGITQSPKYLFRKEGQNVTLSCEQNLNHDAMYWYRQDPGQGLRLIYYSQIVNDFQKGDIAEGYSVSREKKESFPLTVTSAQKNPTAFYLCASRTGNYGYTFGSGTRLTVV.

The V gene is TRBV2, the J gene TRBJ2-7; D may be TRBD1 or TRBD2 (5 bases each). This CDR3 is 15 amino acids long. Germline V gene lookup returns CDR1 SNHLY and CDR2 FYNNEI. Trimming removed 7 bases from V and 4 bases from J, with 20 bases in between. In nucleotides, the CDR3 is TGTGCCAGCAAGGAGCGCCGGGACGTCCTTTACGAGCAGTACTTC. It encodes CASKERRDVLYEQYF.

The CDR3 coding sequence is TGTGCCAGCAGCTTAGACACTAGAAACACCGGGGAGCTGTTTTTT. It codes for CASSLDTRNTGELFF. V gene TRBV11-2 combines with J gene TRBJ2-2, with a tentative D call TRBD2 (5 bases). The CDR3 consists of 15 residues. In germline, CDR1 is SGHAT, CDR2 FQNNGV. The V end was cut by 0 bases, the J end by 2 bases, with 7 bases between.

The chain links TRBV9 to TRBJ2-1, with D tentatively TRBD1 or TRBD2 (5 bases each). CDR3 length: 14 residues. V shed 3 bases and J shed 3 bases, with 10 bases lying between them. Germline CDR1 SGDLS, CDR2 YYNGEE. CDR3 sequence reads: CASSAGRYYNEQFF. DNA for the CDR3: TGTGCCAGCAGCGCGGGACGGTACTACAATGAGCAGTTCTTC.

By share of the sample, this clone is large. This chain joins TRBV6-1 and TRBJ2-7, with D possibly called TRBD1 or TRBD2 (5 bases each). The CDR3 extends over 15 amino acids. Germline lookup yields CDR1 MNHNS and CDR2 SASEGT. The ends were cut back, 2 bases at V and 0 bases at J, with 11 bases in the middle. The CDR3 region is CASSEWGSNSYEQYF. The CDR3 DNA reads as TGTGCCAGCAGTGAATGGGGGTCAAACTCCTACGAGCAGTACTTC.

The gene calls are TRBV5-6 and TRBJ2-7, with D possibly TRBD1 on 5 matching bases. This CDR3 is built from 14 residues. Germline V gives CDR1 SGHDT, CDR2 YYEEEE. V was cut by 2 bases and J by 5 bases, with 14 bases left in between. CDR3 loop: CASSLANRRHEQYF. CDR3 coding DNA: TGTGCCAGCAGCTTAGCCAACAGGCGCCACGAGCAGTACTTC. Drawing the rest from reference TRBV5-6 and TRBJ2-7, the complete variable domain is DAGVTQSPTHLIKTRGQQVTLRCSPKSGHDTVSWYQQALGQGPQFIFQYYEEEERQRGNFPDRFSGHQFPNYSSELNVNALLLGDSALYLCASSLANRRHEQYFGPGTRLTVT.

The CDR3 sequence: CARSFEGWAWQPQHF. The CDR3 DNA is TGTGCCAGAAGCTTTGAAGGGTGGGCATGGCAGCCCCAGCATTTT. The genes are TRBV5-3 and TRBJ1-5; D ambiguous. TRBV5-3 falls under the ORF class, with uncertain function. The CDR3 consists of 15 residues. Trimming removed 2 bases at V and 7 bases at J, with 16 bases between.

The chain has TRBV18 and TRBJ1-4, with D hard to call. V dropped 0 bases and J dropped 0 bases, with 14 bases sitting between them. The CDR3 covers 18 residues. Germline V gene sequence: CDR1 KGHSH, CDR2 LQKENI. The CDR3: CASSPPGRTSTTNEKLFF. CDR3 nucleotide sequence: TGTGCCAGCTCACCACCAGGACGGACGAGTACAACTAATGAAAAACTGTTTTTT.

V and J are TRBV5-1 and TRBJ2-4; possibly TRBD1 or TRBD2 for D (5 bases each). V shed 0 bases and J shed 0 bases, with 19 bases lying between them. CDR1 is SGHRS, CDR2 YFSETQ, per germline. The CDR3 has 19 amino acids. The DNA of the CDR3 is TGCGCCAGCAGCTTGGGTGATAACGCCGGGGCAGTAGCCAAAAACATTCAGTACTTC. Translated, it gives CASSLGDNAGAVAKNIQYF.

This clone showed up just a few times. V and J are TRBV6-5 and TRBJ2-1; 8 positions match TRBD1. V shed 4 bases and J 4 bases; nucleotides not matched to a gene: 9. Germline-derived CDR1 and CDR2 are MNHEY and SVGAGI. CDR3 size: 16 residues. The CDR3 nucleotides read TGTGCCAGCAGTTCCTTCCGGGACAGGCCTTACAATGAGCAGTTCTTC. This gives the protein CASSSFRDRPYNEQFF.

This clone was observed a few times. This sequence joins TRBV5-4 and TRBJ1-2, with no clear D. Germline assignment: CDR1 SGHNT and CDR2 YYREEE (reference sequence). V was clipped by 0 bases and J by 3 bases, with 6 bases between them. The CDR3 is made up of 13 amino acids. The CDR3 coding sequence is TGTGCCAGCAGCTTGGACGGGGACTATGGCTACACCTTC. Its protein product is CASSLDGDYGYTF.